This T cell receptor (beta chain) was sequenced during a study of Ad26.COV2.S vaccination and SARS-CoV-2 variants. Germline CDR1 and CDR2: MNHEY and SVGAGI. Trimming took 6 bases from V and 10 from J, leaving 15 bases between them. The CDR3 has 12 amino acids. TCRdb keeps only in-frame clones here, not all; method: immunoSEQ multiplex PCR. The sample consists of roughly 400,000 clones, about 90% of them appearing once. Regarding treatment: roughly 18 received Ad26.COV2.S at low or high dose, single or two shots; about 5 received placebo; per-sample allocation not given. The samples date from day 63 after the first vaccine or placebo injection.

The genes are TRBV6-5 and TRBJ1-1; unclear D gene. The sample was peripheral blood, taken in a trial of Ad26.COV2.S vaccine versus placebo. This receptor was identified in a person aged 18 to 59 who received the Ad26.COV2.S COVID-19 vaccine or a placebo. The CDR3 nucleotides read TGTGCCAGCAGCTGGCCGGGGAAGGGAGCTTTCTTT. Its translation: CASSWPGKGAFF.